These 13 T cell receptor beta chains share one sample of origin, sequenced in a study of T cells after yellow fever vaccination. A single record per CDR3 protein comes from TCRdb applying MiXCR to the 5' RACE reads. The table includes 100,000 to 150,000 distinct CDR3 sequences, 15% detected once. Sequencing used CD8+ T cells sorted from PBMCs, obtained 5 days after the yellow fever booster vaccination. The receptors come from a man aged 18-30 years who received the YFV17D yellow fever vaccine.

This clonotype has only a few counts. The chain links TRBV4-1 to TRBJ2-2; 9 positions match TRBD2. V was clipped by 4 bases and J by 6 bases; unmatched bases: 12. Looked up from germline, CDR1 is MGHRA and CDR2 is YSYEKL. The CDR3 consists of 17 residues. The CDR3 DNA sequence: TGCGCCAGCAGCCTCAAACCCGGCGGGGGGGCCGCCGGGGAGCTGTTTTTT. Its translation: CASSLKPGGGAAGELFF.

J is TRBJ2-2 and V is TRBV7-6, with D hard to call. V gave up 8 bases and J gave up 4 bases, with 14 bases separating them. The germline V gene encodes CDR1 SGHVS and CDR2 FNYEAQ. The CDR3 sequence is 14 residues long. DNA of the CDR3: TGTGCCAGCGGTTCTGTGGCTGTCACCGGGGAGCTGTTTTTT. Translation: CASGSVAVTGELFF.

Ten or more counts support this clonotype. The chain joins TRBV12-3 or TRBV12-4 to TRBJ2-1, with TRBD1 matching over 8 bases. The CDR3 consists of 13 residues. J was trimmed by 8 bases and V by 7 bases; bases with no gene match: 7. CDR3 residues: CASNLGGQDEQFF. Written as DNA, the CDR3 is TGTGCCAGCAACTTGGGGGGACAGGATGAGCAGTTCTTC.

This chain links TRBV12-3 or TRBV12-4 with TRBJ2-4; possibly TRBD2 for D (5 bases). This CDR3 has 13 residues. V lost 5 bases and J lost 7, with 12 bases in between. CDR3 coding DNA: TGTGCCAGCAGTCTGAGGGCTGGGAACATTCAGTACTTC. Amino acids: CASSLRAGNIQYF.

The chain employs TRBV7-9 and TRBJ2-1, with 10 bases matching TRBD2. CDR3 length: 18 amino acids. Trimming removed 4 bases from V and 4 bases from J; junction bases left unmatched: 13. Germline V lookup: CDR1 SEHNR, CDR2 FQNEAQ (reference sequence). CDR3 bases: TGTGCCAGCAGCTCAGCTAGCGGGGGCCACATTAATTACAATGAGCAGTTCTTC. Its translation: CASSSASGGHINYNEQFF. Drawing the rest from reference TRBV7-9 and TRBJ2-1, the complete variable domain is DTGVSQNPRHKITKRGQNVTFRCDPISEHNRLYWYRQTLGQGPEFLTYFQNEAQLEKSRLLSDRFSAERPKGSFSTLEIQRTEQGDSAMYLCASSSASGGHINYNEQFFGPGTRLTVL.

The V call is TRBV27, the J call TRBJ2-1; 7 bases match TRBD1. This CDR3 comprises 14 residues. Germline CDR1 MNHEY, CDR2 SMNVEV (reference sequence). V lost 3 bases, J lost 8 bases, and 7 bases stayed unmatched. CDR3 DNA: TGTGCCAGCAGTTTTCTAGGGACAGACGATGAGCAGTTCTTC. Translated: CASSFLGTDDEQFF.

This clonotype was detected a few times. V and J are TRBV4-3 and TRBJ2-1; no clear D gene. The CDR3 length is 15 residues. The germline V gene encodes CDR1 LGHNA and CDR2 YSLEER. Trimming left V 0 bases short and J 7 bases short, with 13 bases between. The CDR3 DNA reads as TGCGCCAGCAGCCAAGATTGGAGCGTGGGAAATGAGCAGTTCTTC. Protein sequence: CASSQDWSVGNEQFF.

The chain recombines TRBV28 with TRBJ2-5, with 9 bases that match TRBD2. Per the germline V gene, CDR1 is MDHEN and CDR2 is SYDVKM. Unmatched junction bases numbered 8, after V lost 6 bases and J lost 3 bases. The CDR3 loop spans 15 amino acids. CDR3 in amino acids: CASSLGTSPEETQYF. In DNA, the CDR3 is TGTGCCAGCAGCCTCGGGACTAGCCCCGAAGAGACCCAGTACTTC.

Only a few counts were recorded for this clonotype. The chain uses TRBV7-9 and TRBJ2-1, with a weak D call TRBD1 (5 bases). Trimming removed 2 bases at V and 9 bases at J, with 11 bases between. CDR1 is SEHNR, CDR2 FQNEAQ, per germline (reference sequence). The CDR3 is made up of 13 amino acids. CDR3 sequence (DNA): TGTGCCAGCAGCTTACAGGGTGGTAGTGAGCAGTTCTTC. It specifies CASSLQGGSEQFF. The variable domain in full, completed from reference TRBV7-9 and TRBJ2-1, reads DTGVSQNPRHKITKRGQNVTFRCDPISEHNRLYWYRQTLGQGPEFLTYFQNEAQLEKSRLLSDRFSAERPKGSFSTLEIQRTEQGDSAMYLCASSLQGGSEQFFGPGTRLTVL.

V gene TRBV5-1 combines with J gene TRBJ2-6; the D gene is possibly TRBD2 (6 bases). Germline loops: CDR1 SGHRS, CDR2 YFSETQ. Trimming took off 3 bases at V and 0 bases at J, with 10 bases between the two ends. The CDR3 totals 16 residues. The CDR3 is CASSSAGFSGANVLTF. DNA of the CDR3: TGCGCCAGCAGCTCGGCGGGGTTCTCTGGGGCCAACGTCCTGACTTTC.

The rearrangement uses TRBV5-1 and TRBJ2-7; 8 nucleotides agree with TRBD1. The CDR3 totals 15 residues. Unmatched junction bases numbered 4, after V lost 2 bases and J lost 0 bases. Germline CDR1 SGHRS, CDR2 YFSETQ. This chain's CDR3 is CASSLETGDSYEQYV. The CDR3 DNA reads TGCGCCAGCAGCTTAGAGACAGGGGACTCCTACGAGCAGTACGTC.

The chain has TRBV20-1 and TRBJ2-7, with 8 positions matching TRBD2. This CDR3 comprises 15 residues. From germline, CDR1 is DFQATT and CDR2 SNEGSKA (reference sequence). The V segment lost 5 bases and the J segment 2 bases; nucleotides outside the gene matches: 11. Here the CDR3 DNA reads TGCAGTGCTCTCAATAGGCGGGGGGCTACCTACGAGCAGTACGTC. Protein sequence: CSALNRRGATYEQYV.

This clonotype was seen more than once but under ten times. The chain links TRBV5-1 to TRBJ2-5; 7 bases agree with TRBD1. V lost 0 bases, J lost 2 bases, and 4 bases stayed unmatched. Germline values: CDR1 SGHRS, CDR2 YFSETQ. This CDR3 has 15 amino acids. The CDR3 DNA is TGCGCCAGCAGCTTGGAGGGGGCCGTACAAGAGACCCAGTACTTC. It is translated as CASSLEGAVQETQYF. Supplemented by reference TRBV5-1 and TRBJ2-5, the full variable domain reads KAGVTQTPRYLIKTRGQQVTLSCSPISGHRSVSWYQQTPGQGLQFLFEYFSETQRNKGNFPGRFSGRQFSNSRSEMNVSTLELGDSALYLCASSLEGAVQETQYFGPGTRLLVL.